This is a list of T cell receptor beta chains from one sample in a study of T cell changes during pregnancy in multiple sclerosis. Sequenced by immunoSEQ multiplex PCR; TCRdb stores in-frame clones only, minus some. The data contain some 46,000 clones, around 90% of them singletons. The sequences come from CD4+ T cells from peripheral blood mononuclear cells, collected after pregnancy. These receptors were obtained from a female donor with multiple sclerosis, enrolled in a pregnancy study. CDR3s include the opening cysteine and the closing phenylalanine or tryptophan. D genes are given only for firm matches. The size field is filled for only some rows; it gives once, few, many or a size class.

J,V,size,length,D,CDR3,DNA
TRBJ2-4,TRBV5-1,few,15,TRBD2,CASSSRQGSSGSMYF,TGCGCCAGCAGTTCCCGACAGGGGTCTAGCGGGAGTATGTACTTC
TRBJ2-7,TRBV4-2,once,18,TRBD1,CASSQAGTGPEPSYEQYF,TGTGCCAGCAGCCAGGCCGGGACAGGACCCGAACCTTCCTACGAGCAGTACTTC
TRBJ1-3,TRBV5-4,NA,13,NA,CASSFYSGNTIYF,TGTGCCAGCAGCTTCTACTCTGGAAACACCATATATTTT
TRBJ1-4,TRBV7-9,NA,15,TRBD1,CASSLNRGPGEKLFF,TGTGCCAGCAGCCTAAACAGGGGTCCGGGAGAAAAACTGTTTTTT
TRBJ1-2,TRBV19,few,14,NA,CASSRVGTNYGYTF,TGTGCCAGTAGTAGGGTGGGCACTAACTATGGCTACACCTTC
TRBJ2-5,TRBV7-7,NA,17,TRBD2,CASSTRTSGRVQETQYF,TGTGCCAGCAGCACCCGGACTAGCGGGAGAGTCCAAGAGACCCAGTACTTC
TRBJ2-6,TRBV29-1,NA,18,NA,CSVERTSSGQFGANVLTF,TGCAGCGTAGAGCGCACTAGTTCCGGACAGTTCGGGGCCAACGTCCTGACTTTC
TRBJ2-5,TRBV30,NA,11,NA,CAWSPQETQYF,TGTGCCTGGAGTCCACAAGAGACCCAGTACTTC
TRBJ1-1,TRBV6-5,NA,15,TRBD1,CASWGQGAGDTEAFF,TGTGCCAGCTGGGGACAGGGGGCTGGGGACACTGAAGCTTTCTTT
TRBJ2-5,TRBV19,NA,16,TRBD1,CASSRGSGTGEATQYF,TGTGCCAGTAGTAGAGGGTCCGGGACAGGGGAAGCGACCCAGTACTTC
TRBJ2-1,TRBV25-1,NA,15,TRBD2,CASKKGAGGPGEQFF,TGTGCCAGTAAAAAGGGGGCGGGAGGGCCGGGTGAGCAGTTCTTC
TRBJ1-1,TRBV19,once,14,TRBD1,CASSMPGGHTEAFF,TGTGCCAGTAGTATGCCAGGGGGCCACACTGAAGCTTTCTTT
TRBJ2-1,TRBV9,NA,17,TRBD1,CASSVQGGQGIYNEQFF,TGTGCCAGCAGCGTCCAGGGAGGACAGGGAATCTACAATGAGCAGTTCTTC
TRBJ2-7,TRBV11-2,NA,15,NA,CASRSPGTTSYEQYF,TGTGCCAGCAGGTCCCCCGGGACAACCTCCTACGAGCAGTACTTC
TRBJ1-3,TRBV7-8,NA,18,TRBD1,CASSSHLGQGAFGNTIYF,TGTGCCAGCAGCTCGCACCTTGGACAGGGGGCTTTTGGAAACACCATATATTTT
TRBJ1-4,TRBV4-3,NA,12,NA,CASSPGNEKLFF,TGCGCCAGCAGTCCGGGTAATGAAAAACTGTTTTTT
TRBJ2-7,TRBV14,NA,13,NA,CASSQVATYEQYF,TGTGCCAGCAGCCAAGTAGCCACCTACGAGCAGTACTTC
TRBJ2-3,TRBV5-1,NA,14,NA,CASSLGRGPDTQYF,TGCGCCAGCAGCTTGGGCAGGGGCCCAGATACGCAGTATTTT
TRBJ2-2,TRBV14,NA,15,NA,CASSPRFGGAGELFF,TGTGCCAGCTCCCCTCGGTTCGGGGGTGCAGGGGAGCTGTTTTTT
TRBJ2-7,TRBV6-5,NA,15,TRBD1,CASSYSRTGSGEQYF,TGTGCCAGCAGTTACTCCCGGACAGGTTCGGGAGAGCAGTACTTC
TRBJ2-7,TRBV7-2,NA,16,TRBD2,CASSLEGTSGSYEQYF,TGTGCCAGCAGCTTAGAGGGGACTAGCGGGAGCTACGAGCAGTACTTC
TRBJ2-3,TRBV5-1,NA,15,NA,CASSLASVSTDTQYF,TGCGCCAGCAGCTTGGCCTCCGTCAGCACAGATACGCAGTATTTT
TRBJ1-1,TRBV5-1,NA,11,NA,CASSADREAFF,TGCGCCAGCAGCGCTGACAGGGAAGCTTTCTTT
TRBJ2-2,TRBV19,NA,11,NA,CASTSRLELFF,TGTGCCAGTACGAGTCGTTTGGAGCTGTTTTTT